This T cell receptor beta chain was sequenced in a study of T cells in Graves' hyperthyroidism and ophthalmopathy. Study-wide findings and caveats: A model of 13 V-J pairs discriminated ophthalmopathy from stable hyperthyroidism. Peripheral blood also featured most of the thyroid clonotypes expanded above 0.001.

Turning to this clonotype: The antigen is unknown.

Amplification yielded TCR beta CDR3 regions, with RNA transcripts as the source. The HTBI primer set was used in a first-round RT-PCR of the TCR CDR3. One entry per CDR3 protein results from TCRdb running MiXCR on the multiplex PCR reads. The table includes more than 550,000 distinct CDR3 sequences, nearly 45% detected once. Patients with uncontrolled infections, other autoimmune diseases, pregnancy or lactation were excluded. Clinicians diagnosed patients from clinical symptoms, serum thyroxine and TRAb, thyroid ultrasound and orbital computed tomography. The CDR3 consists of 15 residues. Trimming took 6 bases from V and 4 from J; bases not matched to a gene: 6. Germline V gives CDR1 MGHDK, CDR2 SYGVNS.

Sequenced input: peripheral blood or thyroid tissue (not recorded which). The receptor's source is an adult man with Graves' disease, either hyperthyroidism or ophthalmopathy (not recorded which). The chain carries TRBV25-1 and TRBJ2-2; 9 positions agree with TRBD2. The DNA of the CDR3 is TGTGCCAGCAGACAACTAGCGGGCTCCACCGGGGAGCTGTTTTTT. This encodes CASRQLAGSTGELFF.